The T cell receptor beta chain described here comes from a study of blood T cell repertoires in COVID-19. Study in general: From the United States, Italy and Spain came samples of acute and convalescent COVID-19. Sources were T cells, B-cell-depleted T cells, or PBMCs; the material itself was cDNA or gDNA.

Original handling: Amplification with reference gene primers provided the estimates of nucleated cell counts. This table comes from immunoSEQ multiplex PCR, and its TCRdb copy is limited to in-frame clones, with some not included. That table furnishes V, J and clone size, whereas the DNA furnished D and trimming. Seen here are over 150,000 clones, around three quarters observed once, and the top ten hold 8% to 9.5%. Germline CDR1 LGHNT, CDR2 FRNRAP. CDR3 length equals 13 residues. V lost 1 base and J lost 7; bases outside the gene matches: 2. The receptor was isolated from a man between 60 and 75 years old with acute or convalescent COVID-19. The sequenced sample consisted of peripheral blood. The J gene is TRBJ1-1, the V gene TRBV12-5, with TRBD1 identical over 8 bases. Here the CDR3 DNA reads TGTGCTAGTGGTTTGGACAGGGGGATTGAAGCTTTCTTT. It specifies CASGLDRGIEAFF.